This T cell receptor (beta chain) was recorded in a study of patients and donors after allogeneic stem cell transplantation. TCRdb re-analysed the RT-PCR reads in MiXCR, keeping a single row per CDR3 protein. The repertoire holds about 960,000 distinct CDR3 sequences, with about a sixth as singletons. The CDR3 runs 16 residues. V shed 6 bases and J 0 bases; nucleotides not matched to a gene: 10. Looked up from germline, CDR1 is SNHLY and CDR2 is FYNNEI. The rearrangement joins TRBV2 to TRBJ1-2; 7 positions agree with TRBD1. The source of this sequence is a human donor who was either an allogeneic HSCT recipient or a stem cell or donor lymphocyte infusion donor (not recorded which). It is not recorded whose cells these are; they may come from a transplant donor. The sample comprised blood, either unsorted or a sorted T cell fraction (not recorded which). CDR3: CASSGQDRTSNYGYTF. For the CDR3, the DNA is TGTGCCAGCAGCGGACAGGACCGTACCTCTAACTATGGCTACACCTTC.